Following are 16 T cell receptor beta chains from one sample sequenced in a study of cytomegalovirus exposure and HLA in healthy donors. The PCR had 60 Vbeta and 13 Jbeta primers. Generated by immunoSEQ multiplex PCR, the TCRdb table keeps only in-frame clones and is missing some. The top ten hold approximately 1.9% of the sample, which has roughly 80,000 clones, 80% to 90% seen once. The sequenced material came from PBMCs. These TCRs come from a woman in her 30s in good health and CMV-seronegative.

The genes are TRBV2 and TRBJ1-5; D not resolved. This CDR3 spans 13 amino acids. Germline loops: CDR1 SNHLY, CDR2 FYNNEI. Trimming took 6 bases from V and 5 from J, leaving 11 bases between them. The CDR3 reads CASSIYIDQPQHF. CDR3 coding DNA: TGTGCCAGCAGCATTTACATCGATCAGCCCCAGCATTTT.

This rearrangement joins TRBV18 to TRBJ2-1, with D possibly matching TRBD1 (5 bases). V was trimmed by 10 bases and J by 5 bases, leaving 18 bases between them. The CDR3 spans 14 residues. Germline CDR1 reads KGHSH; CDR2 reads LQKENI. The CDR3 region has the DNA TGTGCCATCCTCCCCGCGTCAGGGCACAATGAGCAGTTCTTC. This sequence encodes CAILPASGHNEQFF.

J is TRBJ1-5 and V is TRBV2; D uncertain. Trimming took off 4 bases at V and 5 bases at J, with 6 bases between the two ends. Germline V CDR1 and CDR2: SNHLY, FYNNEI. The CDR3 contains 12 residues. The CDR3 region is CASSVNYQPQHF. The CDR3 nucleotides read TGTGCCAGCAGTGTTAATTATCAGCCCCAGCATTTT.

This chain connects TRBV29-1 to TRBJ2-1; the match to TRBD2 covers 8 bases. V trimming: 5 bases; J trimming: 5 bases; junction bases outside the gene matches: 8. Germline assignment: CDR1 SQVTM and CDR2 ANQGSEA. The CDR3 is made up of 14 amino acids. CDR3 bases: TGCAGCGTTAACCCAAGCGGGAGTAACAATGAGCAGTTCTTC. Protein sequence: CSVNPSGSNNEQFF.

This rearrangement joins TRBV7-2 to TRBJ2-7, with 15 bases fitting TRBD2. The J segment lost 0 bases and the V segment lost 3 bases, leaving 0 bases of the junction unmatched. CDR1 and CDR2 (germline): SGHTA, FQGNSA. There are 16 residues in the CDR3. CDR3 DNA: TGTGCCAGCAGCTTGGGACTAGCGGGAGGCTCCTACGAGCAGTACTTC. Its translation: CASSLGLAGGSYEQYF.

This clone showed up just a few times. This chain links TRBV5-4 with TRBJ2-1; TRBD1 matches at 9 bases. The CDR3 loop spans 14 amino acids. Germline V lookup: CDR1 SGHNT, CDR2 YYREEE (reference sequence). The ends lost 4 bases at V and 7 bases at J; junction bases unmatched: 6. The CDR3 is CASSRDRVANEQFF. CDR3 DNA sequence: TGTGCCAGCAGCCGGGACAGGGTGGCAAATGAGCAGTTCTTC.

In DNA, the CDR3 is TGTGCCAGCGAGGTCGCAATAGTAAATCAGCCCCAGCATTTT. This gives the protein CASEVAIVNQPQHF. The chain is built from TRBV6-6 and TRBJ1-5; no reliable D call. Germline V gene data show CDR1 as MNHNY and CDR2 as SVGAGI (reference sequence). This CDR3 contains 14 residues. Trimming cost V 8 bases and J 4 bases, with 15 bases left between them.

The CDR3 region has the DNA TGCGCCAGCAATCATGCGGGAGGTCCCGATACAACCCAGTACTTC. Its protein product is CASNHAGGPDTTQYF. V and J are TRBV4-1 and TRBJ2-5; 8 positions agree with TRBD2. Trimming removed 7 bases from V and 8 bases from J; junction bases left unmatched: 15. The germline gives CDR1 MGHRA, CDR2 YSYEKL. CDR3 size: 15 residues.

This chain uses TRBV9 with TRBJ2-5, with 13 bases that match TRBD2. The J call may be mistaken, given a closer DNA end match to TRBJ2-7. In germline, CDR1 is SGDLS, CDR2 YYNGEE. The CDR3 totals 16 residues. CDR3 DNA sequence: TGTGCCAGCAGCACTCGGACTAGCGGGAGATTGTACGAGCAGTACTTC. The encoded protein is CASSTRTSGRLYEQYF.

The chain joins TRBV7-2 to TRBJ2-5; D perhaps matches TRBD2 (5 bases). V dropped 3 bases and J dropped 4 bases, with 12 bases sitting between them. Germline CDR1 and CDR2: SGHTA and FQGNSA. The CDR3 spans 14 residues. CDR3 region: CASSFRRGLETQYF. The CDR3 DNA is TGTGCCAGCAGCTTCAGGAGAGGGTTAGAGACCCAGTACTTC.

J is TRBJ1-1 and V is TRBV5-1; TRBD1 aligns across 7 bases. Germline CDR1 SGHRS, CDR2 YFSETQ. J gave up 0 bases and V 0 bases, and 2 bases lay outside the gene matches. CDR3 length: 15 amino acids. The CDR3 here is CASSLGQGMNTEAFF. The CDR3, as DNA: TGCGCCAGCAGCTTGGGACAGGGCATGAACACTGAAGCTTTCTTT.

This clone was observed a few times. This chain links TRBV7-6 with TRBJ2-3; 9 bases line up with TRBD2. The CDR3 is 16 residues long. Per the germline V gene, CDR1 is SGHVS and CDR2 is FNYEAQ. V lost 1 base, J lost 2 bases, and 4 bases stayed unmatched. CDR3 sequence: CASSLEASGNTDTQYF. In nucleotides, the CDR3 is TGTGCCAGCAGCTTAGAAGCTAGCGGGAACACAGATACGCAGTATTTT. The complete variable domain, with remaining parts taken from reference TRBV7-6 and TRBJ2-3, reads GAGVSQSPRYKVTKRGQDVALRCDPISGHVSLYWYRQALGQGPEFLTYFNYEAQQDKSGLPNDRFSAERPEGSISTLTIQRTEQRDSAMYRCASSLEASGNTDTQYFGPGTRLTVL.

The chain joins TRBV4-3 to TRBJ1-2; D is uncertain. Trimming pared 4 bases from V and 3 bases from J, leaving 9 bases between. The CDR3 has 13 residues. CDR1 LGHNA and CDR2 YSLEER come from the germline V gene. The CDR3 bases are TGCGCCAGCAGCCGTCTCCCCTACTATGGCTACACCTTC. Amino acid sequence: CASSRLPYYGYTF.

This clone showed up just a few times. CDR3 loop: CSVDGRGKGGEQYF. The CDR3 DNA follows: TGCAGCGTTGACGGGCGAGGGAAAGGGGGCGAGCAGTACTTC. The chain recombines TRBV29-1 with TRBJ2-7; possible D gene TRBD1, 6 bases. CDR1 and CDR2 from the germline V gene are SQVTM and ANQGSEA. This CDR3 spans 14 amino acids. Trimming shortened V by 3 bases and J by 6 bases, and 18 bases separated the two germline ends.

The chain joins TRBV6-1 to TRBJ2-6, with a possible D match to TRBD1 (5 bases). This CDR3 comprises 13 residues. CDR1 is MNHNS, CDR2 SASEGT, per germline. V lost 9 bases and J 3 bases, leaving 9 bases between the germline ends. DNA for the CDR3: TGTGCCAGTAGCCAGGGTGGGGCCAACGTCCTGACTTTC. It specifies CASSQGGANVLTF.

V gene TRBV5-1 combines with J gene TRBJ2-7; D perhaps matches TRBD1 (5 bases). V lost 3 bases to trimming and J lost 3 bases, with 16 bases between them. Germline V gene lookup returns CDR1 SGHRS and CDR2 YFSETQ. This CDR3 comprises 15 residues. CDR3 coding DNA: TGCGCCAGCAGCTATAAACCGACAGATAACTACGAGCAGTACTTC. Translation gives CASSYKPTDNYEQYF.